The sequence of this T cell receptor beta chain was determined in a study of identical twins. A note on this clonotype: Its antigen remains unidentified.

The CDR3 totals 11 residues. V was clipped by 7 bases and J by 7 bases, with 10 bases between them. CDR1 and CDR2 (germline): SGHDT, YYEEEE. Whole-study findings and limits: Compared with unrelated sharing, twin-shared out-of-frame alpha sequences had more low-probability sequences. Models underestimated how often monozygotic twins shared out-of-frame TCR alpha. Cord blood's abundant beta clonotypes had fewer insertions, unlike memory repertoires.

Each CDR3 protein is one row after TCRdb ran MiXCR on the 5' RACE reads. The table includes some 570,000 distinct CDR3 sequences, about a fifth detected once. These data also featured in a second study, about yellow fever vaccine responses in identical twins. That source reports: Reports say the vaccine T cell response in twins looked partly convergent and partly personalized.

This chain uses TRBV5-6 with TRBJ2-3; TRBD2 is a possible D gene (6 bases). The receptor comes from a young woman in good health. The sequencing input was CD4+ T cells sorted from blood. CDR3 amino acids: CASYGGYTQYF. The CDR3 coding sequence is TGTGCCAGCTACGGGGGATATACGCAGTATTTT.